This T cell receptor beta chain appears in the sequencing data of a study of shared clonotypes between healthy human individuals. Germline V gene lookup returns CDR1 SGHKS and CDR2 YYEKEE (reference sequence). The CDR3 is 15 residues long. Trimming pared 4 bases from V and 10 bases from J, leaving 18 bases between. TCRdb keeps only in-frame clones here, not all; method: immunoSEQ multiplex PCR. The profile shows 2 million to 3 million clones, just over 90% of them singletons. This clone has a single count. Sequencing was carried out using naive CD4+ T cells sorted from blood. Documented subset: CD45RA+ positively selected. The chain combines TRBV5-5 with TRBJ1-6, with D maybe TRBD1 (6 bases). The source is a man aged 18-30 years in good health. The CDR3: CASSPRLGADSPLHF. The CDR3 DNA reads TGTGCCAGCAGCCCACGCCTGGGGGCCGACTCACCCCTCCACTTT.